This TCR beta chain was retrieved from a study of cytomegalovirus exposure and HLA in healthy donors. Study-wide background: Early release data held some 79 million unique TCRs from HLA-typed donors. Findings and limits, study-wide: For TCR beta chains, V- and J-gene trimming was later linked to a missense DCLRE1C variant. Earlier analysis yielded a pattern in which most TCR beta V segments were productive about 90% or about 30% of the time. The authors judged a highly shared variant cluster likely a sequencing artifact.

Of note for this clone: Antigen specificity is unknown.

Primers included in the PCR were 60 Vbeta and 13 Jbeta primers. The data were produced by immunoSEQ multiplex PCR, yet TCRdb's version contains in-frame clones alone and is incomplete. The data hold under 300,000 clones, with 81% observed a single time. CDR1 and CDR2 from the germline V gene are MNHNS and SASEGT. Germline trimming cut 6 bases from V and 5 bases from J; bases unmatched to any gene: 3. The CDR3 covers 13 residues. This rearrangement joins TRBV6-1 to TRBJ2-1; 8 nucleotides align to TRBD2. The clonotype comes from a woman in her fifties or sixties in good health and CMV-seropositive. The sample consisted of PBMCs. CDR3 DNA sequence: TGTGCCAGCAGCGGGAGGGTGAACAATGAGCAGTTCTTC. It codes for CASSGRVNNEQFF.